Below, 3 T cell receptor beta chains from the same sample are listed, as sequenced in a study of patients and donors after allogeneic stem cell transplantation (dated by TCRdb to between 2020 and 2021). Library method: RT-PCR. Reads for this sample came from a NextSeq 550. TCRdb redid the processing of the public reads, applying fastp at Q25 and MiXCR, and retained in-frame beta chains. For every CDR3 protein sequence, its rows merge into one entry that carries the most common genes and DNA. The table for this sample lists approximately 200,000 distinct CDR3 sequences; 35% to 45% of them were counted only once. The ten biggest clones cover about 9.9% of the sample. The sample comprised blood, either unsorted or a sorted T cell fraction (not recorded which). These receptors originate from a human donor who was either an allogeneic HSCT recipient or a stem cell or donor lymphocyte infusion donor (not recorded which). It is not recorded whose cells these are; they may come from a transplant donor.

The chain is built from TRBV7-2 and TRBJ1-2, with D possibly matching TRBD1 (6 bases). CDR3 size: 14 residues. Per the germline V gene, CDR1 is SGHTA and CDR2 is FQGNSA. The V end was cut by 5 bases, the J end by 2 bases, with 12 bases between. The CDR3 bases are TGTGCCAGCAGCCCGAGCAGGGGAAACTATGGCTACACCTTC. Amino acid sequence: CASSPSRGNYGYTF.

This clonotype was picked up a small number of times. The V and J genes are TRBV28 and TRBJ2-3; D not certain. The V and J ends lost 3 bases and 3 bases respectively, with 13 bases between them. The CDR3 runs 15 residues. The V gene's germline CDR1 is MDHEN and CDR2 SYDVKM. The CDR3, as DNA: TGTGCCAGCAGTTTGAGCCAGATCCATACAGATACGCAGTATTTT. Protein: CASSLSQIHTDTQYF.

Only a few counts were recorded for this clonotype. V and J are TRBV7-2 and TRBJ1-2; D is unresolved. V dropped 2 bases and J dropped 9 bases, with 10 bases sitting between them. The CDR3 extends over 12 amino acids. Germline lookup yields CDR1 SGHTA and CDR2 FQGNSA. The DNA for the CDR3 is TGTGCCAGCAGCTTACCGGGTTGGAGCTACACCTTC. Amino acids: CASSLPGWSYTF.